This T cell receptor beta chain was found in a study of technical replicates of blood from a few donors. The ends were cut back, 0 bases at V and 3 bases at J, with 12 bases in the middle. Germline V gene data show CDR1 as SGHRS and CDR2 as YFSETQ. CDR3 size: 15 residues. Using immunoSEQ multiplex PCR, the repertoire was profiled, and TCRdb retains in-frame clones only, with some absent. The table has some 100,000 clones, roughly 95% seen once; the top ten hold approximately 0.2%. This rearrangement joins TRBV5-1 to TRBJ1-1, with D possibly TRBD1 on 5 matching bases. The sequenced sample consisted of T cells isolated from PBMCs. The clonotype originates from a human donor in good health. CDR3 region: CASSLEWGRDTEAFF. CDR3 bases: TGCGCCAGCAGCTTGGAGTGGGGCAGGGACACTGAAGCTTTCTTT.